These 32 T cell receptor beta chains were all obtained from the same sample, sequenced in a study of T cell repertoires in cytomegalovirus infection. What these receptors recognize is not known. Using its own MiXCR run on the reads, TCRdb lists one record per CDR3 protein. The table has 800,000 to 950,000 distinct CDR3 sequences, 30% to 35% seen once. The source was cultured CD8+ T cells from PBMCs, collected from culture after CMV antigen stimulation. These receptor sequences come from a human donor in good health (CMV status not recorded). Some clones in this sample may be carry-over from other donors' samples.

The genes are TRBV7-6 and TRBJ2-1; 7 nucleotides match TRBD1. CDR3 size: 13 residues. Germline CDR1 and CDR2: SGHVS and FNYEAQ. V shed 2 bases, J shed 9 bases, and the junction held 4 bases outside the gene matches. The CDR3 DNA sequence: TGTGCCAGCAGCTTAACAGGGGAAATTGAGCAGTTCTTC. Translation: CASSLTGEIEQFF.

This chain joins TRBV7-9 and TRBJ2-7, with 10 positions matching TRBD1. Germline-derived CDR1 and CDR2 are SEHNR and FQNEAQ (reference sequence). CDR3 length equals 15 residues. Trimming removed 5 bases from V and 4 bases from J; junction bases left unmatched: 8. CDR3 residues: CASSNRGQGNYEQYF. The DNA of the CDR3 is TGTGCCAGCAGCAATCGGGGACAGGGGAATTACGAGCAGTACTTC.

V is TRBV9 and J is TRBJ2-7; 9 bases agree with TRBD2. The CDR3 is 14 residues long. The V gene end was trimmed by 2 bases and the J gene end by 5 bases; junction bases not matched to a gene: 5. The germline V gene encodes CDR1 SGDLS and CDR2 YYNGEE. CDR3 in DNA: TGTGCCAGCAGCGTCGGGACTAGCCCCGACGAGCAGTACGTC. Translating it yields CASSVGTSPDEQYV.

This chain joins TRBV27 and TRBJ2-7, with 11 bases fitting TRBD2. Germline-derived CDR1 and CDR2 are MNHEY and SMNVEV (reference sequence). Unmatched junction bases numbered 5, after V lost 4 bases and J lost 3 bases. CDR3 size: 15 residues. CDR3 amino acids: CASSSTSGEYYEQYV. The CDR3 DNA reads TGTGCCAGCAGTTCGACTAGCGGGGAGTACTACGAGCAGTACGTC.

This clonotype was counted only a few times. This chain uses TRBV14 with TRBJ1-5; tentative D call: TRBD1 (6 bases). Germline V gene data show CDR1 as SGHDN and CDR2 as FVKESK. The ends were cut back, 5 bases at V and 2 bases at J, with 16 bases in the middle. The CDR3 spans 16 residues. CDR3 DNA: TGTGCCAGCAGCGAAGGAGGGGGATTGGGCAATCAGCCCCAGCATTTT. This sequence encodes CASSEGGGLGNQPQHF. The whole variable domain, remainder taken from reference TRBV14 and TRBJ1-5, is EAGVTQFPSHSVIEKGQTVTLRCDPISGHDNLYWYRRVMGKEIKFLLHFVKESKQDESGMPNNRFLAERTGGTYSTLKVQPAELEDSGVYFCASSEGGGLGNQPQHFGDGTRLSIL.

This chain joins TRBV27 and TRBJ1-2; 8 nucleotides align to TRBD1. Germline assignment: CDR1 MNHEY and CDR2 SMNVEV (reference sequence). Trimming cost V 6 bases and J 0 bases; bases outside gene matches: 3. The CDR3 is 14 amino acids. CDR3 in amino acids: CASSPGGSNYGYTF. The CDR3 region has the DNA TGTGCCAGCAGCCCAGGGGGCTCTAACTATGGCTACACCTTC.

This clonotype was detected only once. V and J are TRBV9 and TRBJ2-3; 8 bases are shared with TRBD1. Germline CDR1 is SGDLS and CDR2 is YYNGEE. This CDR3 region has 16 residues. Trimming at V came to 3 bases and at J to 0 bases, leaving 6 bases not matched to a gene. The CDR3 here is CASSARQGFSTDTQYF. In DNA, the CDR3 is TGTGCCAGCAGCGCCAGACAGGGGTTTAGCACAGATACGCAGTATTTT.

The chain links TRBV6-1 to TRBJ2-3, with D perhaps TRBD2 (7 bases). There are 15 residues in the CDR3. Trimming left V 5 bases short and J 6 bases short, with 18 bases between. The V gene's germline CDR1 is MNHNS and CDR2 SASEGT. CDR3 sequence: CASSKEDGGQDTQYF. The CDR3 DNA sequence: TGTGCCAGCAGTAAAGAGGACGGGGGGCAGGATACGCAGTATTTT.

The sample holds many counts of this clonotype. This chain connects TRBV7-2 to TRBJ2-7, with D unclear. CDR1 SGHTA and CDR2 FQGNSA come from the germline V gene. CDR3 length equals 15 residues. The germline V and J ends were trimmed by 2 bases and 4 bases, with 15 bases remaining between them. This CDR3 is CASSLSIGALYEQYV. The CDR3 DNA reads TGTGCCAGCAGCTTAAGTATAGGAGCGCTATACGAGCAGTACGTC.

This clonotype was counted many times. The chain uses TRBV7-8 and TRBJ2-4, with TRBD2 matching 8 bases. Germline V lookup: CDR1 SGHVS, CDR2 FQNEAQ. V was pared by 1 base and J by 2 bases, with 1 base of the junction left unmatched. The CDR3 is 15 residues long. CDR3 nucleotides: TGTGCCAGCAGCTTAGAGCGGGGGTCCAAAAACATTCAGTACTTC. It specifies CASSLERGSKNIQYF. Using reference TRBV7-8 and TRBJ2-4 for the parts outside the CDR3, the full variable domain is GAGVSQSPRYKVAKRGQDVALRCDPISGHVSLFWYQQALGQGPEFLTYFQNEAQLDKSGLPSDRFFAERPEGSVSTLKIQRTQQEDSAVYLCASSLERGSKNIQYFGAGTRLSVL.

Note on this clonotype: This may stem from a read error, because a much larger clone lies one nucleotide away. This sequence joins TRBV10-3 and TRBJ2-3; 10 nucleotides agree with TRBD2. J lost 5 bases, V lost 7 bases, and 21 bases had no gene match. The CDR3 is made up of 19 amino acids. The germline V gene encodes CDR1 ENHRY and CDR2 SYGVKD. The CDR3 is CAIKGVAGGRGFQVDTQYF. The CDR3 DNA reads as TGTGCCATCAAGGGGGTAGCGGGGGGCCGAGGTTTTCAGGTAGATACGCAGTATTTT.

The rearrangement joins TRBV27 to TRBJ2-1; D ambiguous. This CDR3 contains 13 residues. V was trimmed by 6 bases and J by 10 bases, leaving 16 bases between them. The germline CDR1 and CDR2 sequences are MNHEY and SMNVEV (reference sequence). This chain's CDR3 is CASSPSVVLEQFF. The CDR3 DNA reads as TGTGCCAGCAGCCCGAGTGTTGTCCTGGAGCAGTTCTTC.

The chain has TRBV6-1 and TRBJ2-7; 8 bases align to TRBD1. This CDR3 is built from 14 residues. CDR1 MNHNS and CDR2 SASEGT come from the germline V gene. V trimming: 4 bases; J trimming: 2 bases; junction bases outside the gene matches: 4. The CDR3 sequence is CASSVDRVTYEQYF. The CDR3 nucleotides are TGTGCCAGCAGTGTGGACAGGGTGACCTACGAGCAGTACTTC.

This clonotype occurred a few times. The gene calls are TRBV25-1 and TRBJ1-4, with a tentative D call TRBD1 (5 bases). The CDR3 length is 15 residues. The V and J ends lost 4 bases and 4 bases respectively, with 13 bases between them. Germline V gene lookup returns CDR1 MGHDK and CDR2 SYGVNS. CDR3 sequence: CASSAWAGSNEKLFF. CDR3 DNA sequence: TGTGCCAGCAGTGCCTGGGCAGGGAGTAATGAAAAACTGTTTTTT.

The genes are TRBV27 and TRBJ1-1; 7 bases align to TRBD1. Germline lookup yields CDR1 MNHEY and CDR2 SMNVEV (reference sequence). The V gene end was trimmed by 1 base and the J gene end by 3 bases; junction bases not matched to a gene: 8. The CDR3 has 16 amino acids. In DNA form, the CDR3 reads TGTGCCAGCAGTTTATACTTAGGGACAGAGGACACTGAAGCTTTCTTT. It is translated as CASSLYLGTEDTEAFF.

This clonotype was recorded a few times. The rearrangement uses TRBV5-6 and TRBJ2-5, with D perhaps given as TRBD1 or TRBD2 (5 bases each). The germline V gene encodes CDR1 SGHDT and CDR2 YYEEEE. The CDR3 has 17 amino acids. Trimming took 2 bases from V and 1 from J, leaving 18 bases between them. Here the CDR3 reads CASSLGVGGIIQETQYF. CDR3 in DNA: TGTGCCAGCAGCTTAGGGGTTGGGGGTATAATCCAAGAGACCCAGTACTTC.

The V call is TRBV7-9, the J call TRBJ2-1, with 9 bases fitting TRBD2. J lost 7 bases, V lost 5 bases, and 12 bases had no gene match. Germline V gives CDR1 SEHNR, CDR2 FQNEAQ (reference sequence). The length of the CDR3 is 16 residues. DNA of the CDR3: TGTGCCAGCAGCCCGACTAGCGGAGAAAGAAATAATGAGCAGTTCTTC. Translating it yields CASSPTSGERNNEQFF.

The rearrangement joins TRBV4-1 to TRBJ2-7, with D maybe TRBD2 (7 bases). V gave up 3 bases and J gave up 5 bases, with 29 bases separating them. Germline CDR1 reads MGHRA; CDR2 reads YSYEKL. CDR3 size: 19 residues. CDR3 sequence (DNA): TGCGCCAGCAGCCACCCGACTAGTGGGGGGGCCATAAAGCCGGACGAGCAGTACGTC. It encodes CASSHPTSGGAIKPDEQYV.

At least ten counts were recorded for this clonotype. The V gene is TRBV7-6, the J gene TRBJ1-1; D is unresolved. Germline CDR1 and CDR2: SGHVS and FNYEAQ. CDR3 length equals 13 residues. Trimming took off 1 base at V and 11 bases at J, with 14 bases between the two ends. In nucleotides, the CDR3 is TGTGCCAGCAGCTTAGATGGAGGGCTGGCGGCTTTCTTT. Residues: CASSLDGGLAAFF. Full variable domain (outside the CDR3, taken from reference TRBV7-6 and TRBJ1-1): GAGVSQSPRYKVTKRGQDVALRCDPISGHVSLYWYRQALGQGPEFLTYFNYEAQQDKSGLPNDRFSAERPEGSISTLTIQRTEQRDSAMYRCASSLDGGLAAFFGQGTRLTVV.

This clonotype came up many times. This rearrangement joins TRBV7-9 to TRBJ2-2, with 9 bases lining up with TRBD1. This CDR3 is built from 16 residues. Germline-derived CDR1 and CDR2 are SEHNR and FQNEAQ (reference sequence). The V and J ends lost 4 bases and 2 bases, in that order; junction bases with no gene match: 5. The CDR3 reads CASSSGQGSNTGELFF. The CDR3, as DNA: TGTGCCAGCAGCTCCGGACAGGGGTCCAACACCGGGGAGCTGTTTTTT.

The chain uses TRBV19 and TRBJ1-1; D remains ambiguous. The V gene lost 0 bases and the J gene lost 7 bases, with 12 bases spanning the gap. Germline lookup yields CDR1 LNHDA and CDR2 SQIVND (reference sequence). This CDR3 comprises 14 residues. CDR3 residues: CASSIDGPRIEAFF. The DNA of the CDR3 is TGTGCCAGTAGTATAGATGGACCGAGGATTGAAGCTTTCTTT.

This clonotype appeared many times. J is TRBJ2-3 and V is TRBV6-5; TRBD1 agrees at 7 bases. The germline CDR1 and CDR2 sequences are MNHEY and SVGAGI. This CDR3 spans 14 amino acids. After removal of 6 bases from V and 1 base from J, the junction contained 4 bases not matched to a gene. The CDR3 spells CASRSTGGTDTQYF. CDR3 DNA sequence: TGTGCCAGCAGGAGTACAGGGGGCACAGATACGCAGTATTTT.

This chain links TRBV7-9 with TRBJ2-7, with 7 bases aligning to TRBD1. V gave up 5 bases and J gave up 0 bases; unmatched junction bases: 7. From germline, CDR1 is SEHNR and CDR2 FQNEAQ (reference sequence). CDR3 length equals 15 residues. The CDR3 DNA is TGTGCCAGCAGCCCCAGGGGGTCAAGCTCCTACGAGCAGTACGTC. Its translation is CASSPRGSSSYEQYV.

J is TRBJ2-7 and V is TRBV10-3, with D perhaps given as TRBD1 or TRBD2 (6 bases each). Trimming left V 0 bases short and J 2 bases short, with 14 bases between. CDR1 is ENHRY, CDR2 SYGVKD, per germline. CDR3 length: 16 residues. CDR3: CAISESKRGVTYEQYV. The CDR3 coding sequence is TGTGCCATCAGTGAGTCGAAAAGGGGGGTAACCTACGAGCAGTACGTC.

This chain uses TRBV27 with TRBJ1-1; D is undetermined. The CDR3 covers 13 residues. Deletions cut 3 bases from V and 5 bases from J, with 10 bases between. Germline V gene sequence: CDR1 MNHEY, CDR2 SMNVEV (reference sequence). Here the CDR3 reads CASSLSDWTEAFF. CDR3 DNA sequence: TGTGCCAGCAGTTTGTCAGACTGGACTGAAGCTTTCTTT.

A few counts support this clonotype. The chain is built from TRBV2 and TRBJ2-1, with 8 bases aligning to TRBD2. The CDR3 covers 15 residues. Trimming removed 2 bases from V and 5 bases from J; junction bases left unmatched: 5. CDR1 SNHLY and CDR2 FYNNEI come from the germline V gene. CDR3 DNA sequence: TGTGCCAGCAGTGAATTAAGCGGGGGTAACAATGAGCAGTTCTTC. This gives the protein CASSELSGGNNEQFF.

Many counts were recorded for this clonotype. This rearrangement joins TRBV7-2 to TRBJ2-1, with 10 bases matching TRBD2. The CDR3 spans 17 residues. CDR1 and CDR2 from the germline V gene are SGHTA and FQGNSA. V lost 2 bases and J lost 7; bases outside the gene matches: 11. DNA of the CDR3: TGTGCCAGCAGCTTACAAGCGGGGGGGCCGGGGAAGAATGAGCAGTTCTTC. The encoded protein is CASSLQAGGPGKNEQFF.

This chain uses TRBV9 with TRBJ2-1; TRBD2 matches 8 bases. Trimming at V came to 4 bases and at J to 6 bases, leaving 9 bases not matched to a gene. The germline CDR1 and CDR2 sequences are SGDLS and YYNGEE. The CDR3 extends over 15 amino acids. The CDR3 nucleotides read TGTGCCAGCAGCTCCTCCCGGGGGGGGGGCAATGAGCAGTTCTTC. Its translation is CASSSSRGGGNEQFF.

The sample holds one count of this clonotype. The rearrangement uses TRBV7-9 and TRBJ2-7; 7 nucleotides agree with TRBD1. The CDR3 is 13 amino acids. V lost 6 bases, J lost 3 bases, and 5 bases stayed unmatched. The germline CDR1 and CDR2 sequences are SEHNR and FQNEAQ (reference sequence). The CDR3 is CASRQGQHYEQYF. The CDR3 bases are TGTGCCAGCAGGCAGGGACAGCACTACGAGCAGTACTTC.

The J gene is TRBJ1-1, the V gene TRBV20-1; D ambiguous. The CDR3 is 13 amino acids. Germline values: CDR1 DFQATT, CDR2 SNEGSKA (reference sequence). V was trimmed by 1 base and J by 8 bases, leaving 14 bases between them. CDR3 protein: CSARVADLREAFF. The CDR3 nucleotides are TGCAGTGCTAGAGTCGCGGACCTGAGGGAAGCTTTCTTT.

The chain has TRBV6-5 and TRBJ1-6; a possible D gene is TRBD1 (5 bases). Trimming pared 0 bases from V and 10 bases from J, leaving 13 bases between. The length of the CDR3 is 15 residues. Germline values: CDR1 MNHEY, CDR2 SVGAGI. In DNA, the CDR3 is TGTGCCAGCAGTTACTCGATCGGGGGAGGATCACCCCTCCACTTT. This encodes CASSYSIGGGSPLHF.

This clonotype showed up just a few times. The chain uses TRBV14 and TRBJ2-1; D might be TRBD2 (7 bases). CDR3 length: 14 amino acids. V lost 10 bases and J 4 bases, leaving 17 bases between the germline ends. The germline V gene has CDR1 SGHDN and CDR2 FVKESK. CDR3 bases: TGTGCCACCGGACCGGGGGGCGGGTACAATGAGCAGTTCTTC. The encoded protein is CATGPGGGYNEQFF.